Listed here are 20 T cell receptor beta chains from one sample, sequenced in a study of T cell responses to AZD1222 COVID-19 vaccine. Some clones are missing from TCRdb's copy, which holds only in-frame ones; the method was immunoSEQ multiplex PCR. The table shows around 160,000 clones, with approximately 90% occurring only once. Sequenced here: peripheral blood, sampled on day 0 of AZD1222 vaccination. The receptor source for this set is an adult in good health.

This rearrangement joins TRBV20-1 to TRBJ2-5, with D perhaps matching TRBD1 or TRBD2 (6 bases each). CDR1 DFQATT and CDR2 SNEGSKA come from the germline V gene (reference sequence). The ends were cut back, 3 bases at V and 4 bases at J, with 15 bases in the middle. The CDR3 runs to 14 residues. This chain's CDR3 is CSASRGGRGETQYF. The CDR3 nucleotides are TGCAGTGCTAGTCGAGGGGGGCGAGGAGAGACCCAGTACTTC.

This clone has just one count. As DNA, the CDR3 is TGTGCCAGCGGAAGGGGACAGGGTGCCCATGGCTACACCTTC. This gives the protein CASGRGQGAHGYTF. The chain is built from TRBV28 and TRBJ1-2, with 9 bases lining up with TRBD1. J lost 6 bases, V lost 8 bases, and 10 bases had no gene match. The CDR3 runs to 14 residues. Germline CDR1 reads MDHEN; CDR2 reads SYDVKM.

The V call is TRBV5-1, the J call TRBJ2-1; D uncertain. Trimming removed 4 bases at V and 5 bases at J, with 4 bases between. The CDR3 is 11 residues long. The V gene's germline CDR1 is SGHRS and CDR2 YFSETQ. CDR3 bases: TGCGCCAGCAGCCAACACAATGAGCAGTTCTTC. Its translation is CASSQHNEQFF.

The V call is TRBV9, the J call TRBJ1-2; tentatively, D is TRBD1 (5 bases). The germline V gene encodes CDR1 SGDLS and CDR2 YYNGEE. The V and J ends lost 4 bases and 0 bases respectively, with 19 bases between them. The CDR3 sequence is 17 residues long. DNA of the CDR3: TGTGCCAGCAGCTCACTCCCCTGGGGGACGACTAACTATGGCTACACCTTC. Its protein product is CASSSLPWGTTNYGYTF.

The chain is built from TRBV5-8 and TRBJ1-3; unclear D gene. The CDR3 length is 14 residues. The V gene lost 3 bases and the J gene lost 0 bases, with 7 bases spanning the gap. The germline V gene has CDR1 SGHTS and CDR2 YDEGEE. The CDR3 DNA reads TGTGCCAGCAGCTGGTTAGGCTCTGGAAACACCATATATTTT. Its translation is CASSWLGSGNTIYF.

The genes are TRBV27 and TRBJ2-5, with D possibly matching TRBD2 (5 bases). Trimming took 1 base from V and 5 from J, leaving 14 bases between them. There are 15 residues in the CDR3. Germline V gene data show CDR1 as MNHEY and CDR2 as SMNVEV (reference sequence). The CDR3 loop is CASSLYIGRGETQYF. The CDR3, as DNA: TGTGCCAGCAGTTTATACATAGGGAGAGGGGAGACCCAGTACTTC.

The gene calls are TRBV27 and TRBJ1-6, with D perhaps TRBD1 (5 bases). Germline CDR1 MNHEY, CDR2 SMNVEV (reference sequence). Trimming left V 5 bases short and J 6 bases short, with 17 bases between. The CDR3 loop spans 16 amino acids. The CDR3 region is CASSAGSQVPNSPLHF. CDR3 in DNA: TGTGCCAGCAGTGCCGGGTCACAGGTCCCTAATTCACCCCTCCACTTT.

Comment on this clone: The DNA is left out, because the CDR3 cannot be placed on it with certainty; the CDR3 is given as TCRdb lists it. The chain's CDR3 is CVRSHPISIWGQGTHLAKNIQYF. J is TRBJ2-4 and V is TRBV7-5; TRBD1, the table's D call, was not compared with the DNA. TRBV7-5 constitutes a pseudogene. Both ends counted, the CDR3 spans 23 residues.

The chain is built from TRBV5-1 and TRBJ1-5; TRBD1 aligns across 9 bases. The germline CDR1 and CDR2 sequences are SGHRS and YFSETQ. The junction had 5 bases not matched to a gene; V was cut back by 3 bases and J by 7 bases. The CDR3 length is 14 residues. DNA of the CDR3: TGCGCCAGCAGCTGGGACAGGGCCCACCAGCCCCAGCATTTT. Translating gives CASSWDRAHQPQHF.

The chain combines TRBV4-3 with TRBJ2-3, with no clear D. CDR3 size: 16 residues. Germline loops: CDR1 LGHNA, CDR2 YSLEER. V gave up 1 base and J gave up 2 bases, with 13 bases separating them. The CDR3 sequence: CASSQAGGQITDTQYF. The CDR3 DNA follows: TGCGCCAGCAGCCAAGCCGGTGGTCAAATCACAGATACGCAGTATTTT.

CDR3 nucleotides: TGTGCCAGTAGTAGGGGACAGGGGAGAACCGGGGAGCTGTTTTTT. Protein sequence: CASSRGQGRTGELFF. The chain couples TRBV19 to TRBJ2-2; 10 positions agree with TRBD1. V gave up 4 bases and J gave up 5 bases; unmatched junction bases: 4. The germline V gene has CDR1 LNHDA and CDR2 SQIVND (reference sequence). The CDR3 extends over 15 amino acids.

This sequence joins TRBV21-1 and TRBJ1-5; the table's D call, TRBD1, has no DNA check behind it. TRBV21-1 is designated a pseudogene. This CDR3 comprises 15 residues. CDR3 DNA: TGTGCCAGCAGGGAACAGGGGGCGCGTAGTCAGCCCCAGCATTTT. As protein: CASREQGARSQPQHF.

The V and J genes are TRBV5-5 and TRBJ1-2; possible D gene TRBD1, 5 bases. This CDR3 has 15 residues. Germline V CDR1 and CDR2: SGHKS, YYEKEE (reference sequence). Trimming removed 5 bases at V and 7 bases at J, with 21 bases between. In nucleotides, the CDR3 is TGTGCCAGCAGTACCCGCGGGGACGTGGATGGTGGCTACACCTTC. It yields the protein CASSTRGDVDGGYTF.

The rearrangement links TRBV10-3 to TRBJ1-6; tentative D call: TRBD1 (5 bases). Germline V gene sequence: CDR1 ENHRY, CDR2 SYGVKD. V lost 2 bases and J lost 9, with 17 bases in between. The CDR3 length is 16 residues. Here the CDR3 DNA reads TGTGCCATCAGTGAGAATGAGAGGGGAAATCGTTCACCCCTCCACTTT. Its translation: CAISENERGNRSPLHF.

The CDR3 sequence is CASSLTRGGNSPLHF. The CDR3 DNA reads as TGTGCCAGCAGCTTGACCAGGGGTGGAAATTCACCCCTCCACTTT. This chain connects TRBV7-2 to TRBJ1-6, with a weak D call TRBD1 (6 bases). Per the germline V gene, CDR1 is SGHTA and CDR2 is FQGNSA. CDR3 length: 15 residues. V was pared by 3 bases and J by 7 bases, with 13 bases between.

The chain employs TRBV19 and TRBJ2-7; D is ambiguous. This CDR3 is 13 amino acids long. CDR1 and CDR2 from the germline V gene are LNHDA and SQIVND (reference sequence). V lost 3 bases, J lost 7 bases, and 13 bases lay in between. The CDR3 DNA is TGTGCCAGTAGTATGGATATTAAACGGGAGCAGTACTTC. Its protein is CASSMDIKREQYF. Complete variable domain (other parts from reference TRBV19 and TRBJ2-7): DGGITQSPKYLFRKEGQNVTLSCEQNLNHDAMYWYRQDPGQGLRLIYYSQIVNDFQKGDIAEGYSVSREKKESFPLTVTSAQKNPTAFYLCASSMDIKREQYFGPGTRLTVT.

The J gene is TRBJ1-1, the V gene TRBV2; 7 bases map to TRBD1. Trimming removed 8 bases from V and 4 bases from J; junction bases left unmatched: 7. Per the germline V gene, CDR1 is SNHLY and CDR2 is FYNNEI. This CDR3 comprises 13 residues. The CDR3 DNA reads as TGTGCCAGCCGGACAGGAGTCGGCACTGAAGCTTTCTTT. This codes for CASRTGVGTEAFF. The whole variable domain, filled in from reference TRBV2 and TRBJ1-1, reads EPEVTQTPSHQVTQMGQEVILRCVPISNHLYFYWYRQILGQKVEFLVSFYNNEISEKSEIFDDQFSVERPDGSNFTLKIRSTKLEDSAMYFCASRTGVGTEAFFGQGTRLTVV.

The chain's CDR3 is CASSPTPGRAVETQYF. DNA for the CDR3: TGTGCCAGCAGTCCGACGCCCGGGAGGGCCGTAGAGACCCAGTACTTC. This chain links TRBV28 with TRBJ2-5; 8 bases are shared with TRBD2. The J segment lost 4 bases and the V segment lost 5 bases, leaving 12 bases of the junction unmatched. The CDR3 is made up of 16 amino acids. Per germline, CDR1 MDHEN and CDR2 SYDVKM.

J is TRBJ2-3 and V is TRBV15; D remains ambiguous. This CDR3 contains 16 residues. Germline V CDR1 and CDR2: LNHNV, YYDKDF (reference sequence). Trimming left V 3 bases short and J 0 bases short, with 13 bases between. The CDR3 reads CATSRLSSLSTDTQYF. The CDR3, as DNA: TGTGCCACCAGCAGGCTCAGCTCCCTGAGCACAGATACGCAGTATTTT.

V and J are TRBV28 and TRBJ1-1; a weak D match, TRBD1 (5 bases). Trimming pared 5 bases from V and 0 bases from J, leaving 16 bases between. The V gene's germline CDR1 is MDHEN and CDR2 SYDVKM. This CDR3 has 16 amino acids. CDR3 sequence: CASSPGTVYMNTEAFF. The DNA for the CDR3 is TGTGCCAGCAGTCCAGGGACCGTATACATGAACACTGAAGCTTTCTTT.